This T cell receptor beta chain was obtained from a study of blood T cell repertoires in COVID-19. For the study at large: T cells, B-cell-depleted T cells, or PBMCs supplied cDNA or gDNA.

How the authors handled the data: Nucleated cell number was recorded as an estimate derived from reference gene primer amplification. Clones were read by immunoSEQ multiplex PCR, and TCRdb kept only the in-frame ones, dropping some. Clonal size and the V and J genes are those of that table, whereas D and trimming came from the DNA. The data show under 200,000 clones, about 86% seen once. The germline CDR1 and CDR2 sequences are LGHNA and YNFKEQ. This CDR3 has 19 amino acids. V was cut by 0 bases and J by 0 bases, with 17 bases left in between. This clone was recorded once. Source material: peripheral blood. The chain uses TRBV4-2 and TRBJ2-2; D uncertain. This TCR was sampled from a man aged 45 to 65 with active or convalescent COVID-19. This chain's CDR3 is CASSQDLILGAANTGELFF. CDR3 nucleotide sequence: TGTGCCAGCAGCCAAGATTTGATCCTAGGAGCAGCGAACACCGGGGAGCTGTTTTTT.